One sample yielded the 18 T cell receptor beta chains listed below, sequenced in a study of blood T cell repertoires in COVID-19. Data came from immunoSEQ multiplex PCR; TCRdb stores just in-frame clones and leaves some out. The sample carries hundreds of thousands of clones, 70% to 90% recorded once. The material sequenced was peripheral blood. These receptors were obtained from a woman aged 50 to 60 with COVID-19, enrolled during active disease.

This clone showed up just a few times. The chain couples TRBV6-5 to TRBJ2-2, with D perhaps matching TRBD2 (5 bases). CDR3 length: 12 amino acids. V lost 5 bases to trimming and J lost 5 bases, with 6 bases between them. Germline CDR1 MNHEY, CDR2 SVGAGI. CDR3 nucleotide sequence: TGTGCCAGCAGTAGGACTACCGGGGAGCTGTTTTTT. Amino acids: CASSRTTGELFF.

The V gene is TRBV2, the J gene TRBJ1-3; 7 positions match TRBD1. Per the germline V gene, CDR1 is SNHLY and CDR2 is FYNNEI. The CDR3 runs to 16 residues. The trim removed 5 bases at V and 4 bases at J, leaving 11 bases unmatched. CDR3 in DNA: TGTGCCAGCAGTACCCACGCCTCAGGGGGAGGAAACACCATATATTTT. This sequence encodes CASSTHASGGGNTIYF.

Details on this clone: At the DNA level, this CDR3 is encoded by other sequences in the same sample as well. The rearrangement uses TRBV5-1 and TRBJ1-1; no firm D call. CDR3 length: 14 residues. V was clipped by 5 bases and J by 3 bases, with 14 bases between them. CDR1 and CDR2 (germline): SGHRS, YFSETQ. The CDR3, as DNA: TGCGCCAGCAGTCTAACCGGTCGGGACACTGAAGCTTTCTTT. This translates into CASSLTGRDTEAFF.

This clone was found a few times. The genes are TRBV7-9 and TRBJ1-6; D remains ambiguous. This CDR3 has 15 amino acids. V was pared by 5 bases and J by 2 bases, with 10 bases between. The germline CDR1 and CDR2 sequences are SEHNR and FQNEAQ (reference sequence). The CDR3 region has the DNA TGTGCCAGCAGCACCATCGGGACCTATAATTCACCCCTCCACTTT. This gives the protein CASSTIGTYNSPLHF.

The rearrangement links TRBV5-8 to TRBJ2-1; 8 bases line up with TRBD1. V was clipped by 4 bases and J by 1 base; unmatched bases: 7. The germline gives CDR1 SGHTS, CDR2 YDEGEE. The CDR3 consists of 16 residues. The CDR3 sequence is CASSVYRGISYNEQFF. The DNA of the CDR3 is TGTGCCAGCAGCGTATACAGGGGGATATCCTACAATGAGCAGTTCTTC.

V usage is TRBV3-1 (or the pseudogene TRBV3-2) and J usage is TRBJ1-6, with D possibly being TRBD1 (6 bases). The CDR3 has 12 residues. CDR1 is LGHDT and CDR2 is YNNKEL in the germline V gene (reference sequence). V lost 4 bases to trimming and J lost 11 bases, with 9 bases between them. CDR3: CASSLDRPPLHF. DNA for the CDR3: TGTGCCAGCAGCCTGGACAGACCACCCCTCCACTTT.

This clone was observed once. The sample has other DNA sequences that encode this CDR3 too. J is TRBJ2-7 and V is TRBV5-1, with no clear D. The CDR3 runs 13 residues. CDR1 and CDR2 from the germline V gene are SGHRS and YFSETQ. Trimming left V 1 base short and J 2 bases short, with 7 bases between. Here the CDR3 DNA reads TGCGCCAGCAGCTTGAACAGAGCCTACGAGCAGTACTTC. It yields the protein CASSLNRAYEQYF.

This chain links TRBV28 with TRBJ2-2, with TRBD1 matching over 11 bases. The germline V gene has CDR1 MDHEN and CDR2 SYDVKM. This CDR3 has 17 amino acids. After removal of 5 bases from V and 4 bases from J, the junction contained 9 bases not matched to a gene. The CDR3 bases are TGTGCCAGCAGTCCCGGCGGGACAGGGGGTTTCACCGGGGAGCTGTTTTTT. Translated: CASSPGGTGGFTGELFF.

This clone has only one observation. CDR3 sequence: CASSATGDYEQYF. Here the CDR3 DNA reads TGTGCCAGCAGCGCAACAGGGGACTACGAGCAGTACTTC. The rearrangement uses TRBV11-2 and TRBJ2-7; 7 positions match TRBD1. Germline CDR1 reads SGHAT; CDR2 reads FQNNGV. Trimming cost V 5 bases and J 3 bases; bases outside gene matches: 4. The CDR3 runs 13 residues.

The chain joins TRBV11-3 to TRBJ2-1; D is undetermined. Germline CDR1 reads SGHNT; CDR2 reads YENEEA. Trimming removed 5 bases from V and 3 bases from J, with 8 bases in between. CDR3 length equals 13 residues. The CDR3 bases are TGTGCCAGCAGCCCCGGCGGCTACAATGAGCAGTTCTTC. Translated: CASSPGGYNEQFF.

The chain employs TRBV5-1 and TRBJ1-2; maybe TRBD1 (5 bases). V was clipped by 7 bases and J by 8 bases, with 21 bases between them. The CDR3 spans 14 residues. The V gene's germline CDR1 is SGHRS and CDR2 YFSETQ. The CDR3 coding sequence is TGCGCCAGCTCCAGGGAGGACGCGGCTAAGGGCTACACCTTC. It encodes CASSREDAAKGYTF.

The chain is built from TRBV6-5 and TRBJ1-1; 7 nucleotides align to TRBD1. V shed 10 bases and J 10 bases; nucleotides not matched to a gene: 18. This CDR3 contains 14 residues. The germline V gene encodes CDR1 MNHEY and CDR2 SVGAGI. CDR3 protein: CAIFDRDSEGRAFF. The CDR3 nucleotides read TGTGCCATCTTTGACCGGGACAGCGAGGGTCGAGCTTTCTTT.

The rearrangement uses TRBV5-1 and TRBJ2-1, with D perhaps TRBD1 (5 bases). Trimming left V 3 bases short and J 2 bases short, with 12 bases between. This CDR3 region has 15 residues. Germline CDR1 SGHRS, CDR2 YFSETQ. The CDR3 coding sequence is TGCGCCAGCAGCTCTGACAGCTATCCCTACAATGAGCAGTTCTTC. Protein: CASSSDSYPYNEQFF.

V is TRBV5-1 and J is TRBJ2-7, with TRBD1 matching over 9 bases. Germline V gene sequence: CDR1 SGHRS, CDR2 YFSETQ. V lost 4 bases to trimming and J lost 7 bases; unmatched junction nucleotides: 12. The CDR3 is 15 amino acids. In DNA form, the CDR3 reads TGCGCCAGCAGCCGACTCGACAGGGGGTTAAATGAGCAGTACTTC. It specifies CASSRLDRGLNEQYF.

The genes are TRBV7-3 and TRBJ1-2; 8 nucleotides match TRBD1. Trimming took 2 bases from V and 4 from J; bases not matched to a gene: 9. From germline, CDR1 is SGHTA and CDR2 FQGTGA. CDR3 length: 16 amino acids. The CDR3 protein is CASSLSGGEEGYGYTF. The CDR3 nucleotides read TGTGCCAGCAGCTTATCAGGGGGCGAGGAAGGCTATGGCTACACCTTC. Filled out from reference TRBV7-3 and TRBJ1-2, the complete variable domain reads GAGVSQTPSNKVTEKGKYVELRCDPISGHTALYWYRQSLGQGPEFLIYFQGTGAADDSGLPNDRFFAVRPEGSVSTLKIQRTERGDSAVYLCASSLSGGEEGYGYTFGSGTRLTVV.

This CDR3 is CASSTDRDQPQHF. The CDR3 nucleotides are TGTGCCAGCAGCACGGACAGGGATCAGCCCCAGCATTTT. V gene TRBV7-8 combines with J gene TRBJ1-5; TRBD1 agrees at 8 bases. Per germline, CDR1 SGHVS and CDR2 FQNEAQ. J lost 5 bases, V lost 5 bases, and 2 bases had no gene match. The CDR3 is 13 residues long.

This clone turned up a few times. This chain uses TRBV5-6 with TRBJ1-2; 10 bases match TRBD1. Looked up from germline, CDR1 is SGHDT and CDR2 is YYEEEE. Losses at the gene ends were 5 bases for V and 5 bases for J; bases not matched to a gene: 3. The CDR3 consists of 13 residues. This chain's CDR3 is CASSGQGEYGYTF. The CDR3 bases are TGTGCCAGCAGTGGACAGGGGGAATATGGCTACACCTTC.

V usage is TRBV6-5 and J usage is TRBJ2-3; 8 bases fit TRBD2. Germline CDR1 reads MNHEY; CDR2 reads SVGAGI. The CDR3 spans 16 residues. After removal of 2 bases from V and 0 bases from J, the junction contained 4 bases not matched to a gene. Written as DNA, the CDR3 is TGTGCCAGCAGTTACCGGGGGGGCCCTAGCACAGATACGCAGTATTTT. Amino acid sequence: CASSYRGGPSTDTQYF.